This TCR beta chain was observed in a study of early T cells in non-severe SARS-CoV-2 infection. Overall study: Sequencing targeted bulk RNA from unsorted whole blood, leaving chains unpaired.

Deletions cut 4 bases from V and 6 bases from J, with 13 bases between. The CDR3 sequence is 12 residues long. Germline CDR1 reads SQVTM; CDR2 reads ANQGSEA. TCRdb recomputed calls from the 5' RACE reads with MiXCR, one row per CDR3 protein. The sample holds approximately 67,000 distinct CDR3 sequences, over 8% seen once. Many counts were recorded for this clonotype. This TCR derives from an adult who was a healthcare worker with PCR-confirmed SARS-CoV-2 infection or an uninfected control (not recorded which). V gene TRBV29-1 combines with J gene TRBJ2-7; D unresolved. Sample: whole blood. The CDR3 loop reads CSVGAALGEQYF. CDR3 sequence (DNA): TGCAGCGTTGGGGCTGCCCTCGGCGAGCAGTACTTC.